What follows are 8 T cell receptor beta chains derived from one specimen sequenced in a study of control samples from healthy donors and cancer patients. Method: immunoSEQ multiplex PCR; TCRdb's copy keeps in-frame clones and lacks some. The sample includes 84,000 or so clones, roughly 84% of them seen just once. The sequenced material came from PBMCs. All receptors come from a man aged 55 to 70 with head and neck cancer.

This chain joins TRBV20-1 and TRBJ2-7; 7 positions match TRBD2. This CDR3 has 11 residues. Germline-derived CDR1 and CDR2 are DFQATT and SNEGSKA (reference sequence). Trimming removed 6 bases from V and 6 bases from J; junction bases left unmatched: 5. Here the CDR3 DNA reads TGCAGTGCCAAGGGGAGGGCCGAGCAGTACTTC. Its protein is CSAKGRAEQYF.

The genes are TRBV18 and TRBJ1-2; TRBD1 aligns across 7 bases. The CDR3 runs to 15 residues. The germline V gene encodes CDR1 KGHSH and CDR2 LQKENI. V was pared by 6 bases and J by 6 bases, with 13 bases of the junction left unmatched. The CDR3 spells CASSPSSGTVHGYTF. DNA for the CDR3: TGTGCCAGCTCGCCTAGTTCCGGGACAGTTCATGGCTACACCTTC.

The rearrangement links TRBV11-2 to TRBJ2-5, with 8 bases identical to TRBD1. Germline CDR1 SGHAT, CDR2 FQNNGV. The V and J ends lost 1 base and 3 bases, in that order; junction bases with no gene match: 7. CDR3 size: 16 residues. The chain's CDR3 is CASSLGSGTGEETQYF. CDR3 bases: TGTGCCAGCAGCTTAGGATCCGGGACAGGAGAAGAGACCCAGTACTTC.

The V and J genes are TRBV9 and TRBJ1-2; 8 bases align to TRBD1. V gave up 5 bases and J gave up 8 bases; unmatched junction bases: 11. Germline CDR1 SGDLS, CDR2 YYNGEE. The CDR3 is 14 amino acids. The CDR3 coding sequence is TGTGCCAGCAGTCCGGTTCCGACAGGGGAAGGCTACACCTTC. It codes for CASSPVPTGEGYTF.

V is TRBV5-1 and J is TRBJ1-2; TRBD1 aligns across 7 bases. CDR1 SGHRS and CDR2 YFSETQ come from the germline V gene. The CDR3 length is 14 residues. After removal of 4 bases from V and 6 bases from J, the junction contained 9 bases not matched to a gene. The CDR3 DNA sequence: TGCGCCAGCAGCGTAGGACAGGTCGAACATGGCTACACCTTC. It encodes CASSVGQVEHGYTF.

The chain has TRBV6-5 and TRBJ1-1; no definite D call. Germline V gene sequence: CDR1 MNHEY, CDR2 SVGAGI. Between the trimmed V and J ends, which lost 0 bases and 3 bases, there was a span of 8 bases. The CDR3 extends over 14 amino acids. CDR3 in amino acids: CASSYSYGDTEAFF. DNA of the CDR3: TGTGCCAGCAGTTACTCGTATGGGGACACTGAAGCTTTCTTT.

This clone was seen a few times. The chain recombines TRBV5-1 with TRBJ1-3; perhaps TRBD1 as D (5 bases). Germline CDR1 SGHRS, CDR2 YFSETQ. The V gene lost 4 bases and the J gene lost 0 bases, with 14 bases spanning the gap. This CDR3 is built from 16 residues. The CDR3 DNA follows: TGCGCCAGCAGCCCCGGGGCGGTGGTCTCTGGAAACACCATATATTTT. Translating gives CASSPGAVVSGNTIYF.

The chain carries TRBV27 and TRBJ1-5; D is unclear. Germline loops: CDR1 MNHEY, CDR2 SMNVEV (reference sequence). The length of the CDR3 is 14 residues. Trimming took off 2 bases at V and 2 bases at J, with 7 bases between the two ends. The DNA for the CDR3 is TGTGCCAGCAGTTTACTAGGTGGCAATCAGCCCCAGCATTTT. It is translated as CASSLLGGNQPQHF.